The source of this T cell receptor beta chain is a study of blood T cell repertoires in COVID-19. Whole-study context: Samples representing acute and convalescent COVID-19 were sourced from the United States, Italy and Spain. PBMCs, B-cell-depleted T cells, or T cells provided the cDNA or gDNA that made up the material.

V trimming: 2 bases; J trimming: 2 bases; junction bases outside the gene matches: 8. The CDR3 extends over 16 amino acids. Germline CDR1 reads GTSNPN; CDR2 reads SVGIG (reference sequence). Original processing methods: Amplification from reference gene primers served as the basis for estimated nucleated cell counts. Sequencing used immunoSEQ multiplex PCR; TCRdb keeps in-frame clones, though not all of them. D and trimming were read from the DNA, whereas the V and J calls and clone size are those reported in that table. The data show under 300,000 clones, around 80% seen once. J is TRBJ1-5 and V is TRBV30; TRBD1 aligns across 8 bases. The receptor comes from a man of 80 years or more with acute or convalescent COVID-19. The sequencing input was peripheral blood. The CDR3 DNA reads as TGTGCCTGGAGTCGAGACAGGGGTGCAGGCAATCAGCCCCAGCATTTT. It yields the protein CAWSRDRGAGNQPQHF.